This entry describes one TCR beta chain. This record belongs to a study of blood T cell repertoires in COVID-19. The CDR3 is 14 residues long. V lost 9 bases to trimming and J lost 1 base, with 13 bases between them. Germline CDR1 reads MNHEY; CDR2 reads SVGAGI. The protocol was immunoSEQ multiplex PCR, while the TCRdb copy is restricted to in-frame clones and leaves out a portion. The sample carries about 260,000 clones, about nine tenths recorded once. The chain is built from TRBV6-5 and TRBJ2-1; the D gene is possibly TRBD1 (8 bases). Material for sequencing was peripheral blood. The TCR originated in a woman in her 50s who had recovered from COVID-19. This CDR3 reads CASSQGGSYNEQFF. CDR3 nucleotides: TGTGCCAGTTCACAGGGGGGGTCCTACAATGAGCAGTTCTTC.